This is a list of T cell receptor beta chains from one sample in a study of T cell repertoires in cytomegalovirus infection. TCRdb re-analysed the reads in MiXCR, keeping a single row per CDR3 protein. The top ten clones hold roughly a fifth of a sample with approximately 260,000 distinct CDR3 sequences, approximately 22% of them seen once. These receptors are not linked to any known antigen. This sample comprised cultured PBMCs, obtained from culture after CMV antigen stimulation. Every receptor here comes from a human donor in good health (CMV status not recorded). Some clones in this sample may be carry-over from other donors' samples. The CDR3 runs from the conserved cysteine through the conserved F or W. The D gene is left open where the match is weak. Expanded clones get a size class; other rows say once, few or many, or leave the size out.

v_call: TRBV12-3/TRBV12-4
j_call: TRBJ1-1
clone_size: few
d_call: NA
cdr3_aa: CASSPDWDTEAFF
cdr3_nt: TGTGCCAGCAGCCCGGACTGGGACACTGAAGCTTTCTTT

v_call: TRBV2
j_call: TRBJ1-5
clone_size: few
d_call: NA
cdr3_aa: CASTPSGGYGQPQHF
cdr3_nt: TGTGCCAGCACGCCGTCGGGGGGGTACGGTCAGCCCCAGCATTTT

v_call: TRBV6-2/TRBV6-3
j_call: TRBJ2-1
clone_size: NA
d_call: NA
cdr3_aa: CASSYEEYNEQFF
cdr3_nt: TGTGCCAGCAGTTACGAAGAGTACAATGAGCAGTTCTTC

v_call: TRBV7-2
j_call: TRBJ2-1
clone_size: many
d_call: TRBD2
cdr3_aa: CASRGTSGGPNEQFF
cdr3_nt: TGTGCCAGCAGGGGGACTAGCGGAGGCCCCAATGAGCAGTTCTTC

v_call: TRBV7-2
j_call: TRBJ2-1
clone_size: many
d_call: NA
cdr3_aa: CASSLYREKSYNEQFF
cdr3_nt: TGTGCCAGCAGCTTATACCGGGAGAAGTCCTACAATGAGCAGTTCTTC

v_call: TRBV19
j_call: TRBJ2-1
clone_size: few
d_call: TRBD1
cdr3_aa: CASNRGTGSNEQFF
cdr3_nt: TGTGCCAGTAATCGGGGGACAGGGAGCAATGAGCAGTTCTTC

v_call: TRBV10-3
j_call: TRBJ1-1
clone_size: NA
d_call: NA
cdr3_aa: CAISESTAGRTEAFF
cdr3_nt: TGTGCCATCAGTGAGTCGACGGCAGGGAGAACTGAAGCTTTCTTT

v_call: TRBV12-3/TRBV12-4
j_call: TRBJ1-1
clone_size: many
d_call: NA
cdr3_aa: CASSSQIEAFF
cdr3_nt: TGTGCCAGCAGTTCTCAGATCGAAGCTTTCTTT

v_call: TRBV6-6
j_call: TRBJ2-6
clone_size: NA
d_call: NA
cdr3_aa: CASSSRQSGANVLTF
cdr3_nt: TGTGCCAGCAGTTCCCGACAGTCTGGGGCCAACGTCCTGACTTTC

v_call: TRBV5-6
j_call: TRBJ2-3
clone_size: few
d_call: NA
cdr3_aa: CASSFGSQLPDTQYF
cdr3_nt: TGTGCCAGCAGCTTCGGTTCCCAACTCCCAGATACGCAGTATTTT

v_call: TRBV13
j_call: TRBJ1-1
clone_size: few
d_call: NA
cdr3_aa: CASSWGGTTFF
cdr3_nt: TGTGCCAGCAGCTGGGGGGGCACGACTTTCTTT

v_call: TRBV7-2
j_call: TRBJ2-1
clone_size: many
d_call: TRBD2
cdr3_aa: CASSLVSGLSYNEQFF
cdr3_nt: TGTGCCAGCAGCTTAGTTAGCGGGCTCTCCTACAATGAGCAGTTCTTC

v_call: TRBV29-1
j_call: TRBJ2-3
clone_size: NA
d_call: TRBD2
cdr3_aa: CSVDGLAENTDTQYF
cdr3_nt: TGCAGCGTTGATGGGCTAGCGGAGAATACAGATACGCAGTATTTT

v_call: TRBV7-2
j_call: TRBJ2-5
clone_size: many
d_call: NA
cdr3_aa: CASSPFGRELQETQYF
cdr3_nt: TGTGCCAGCAGCCCGTTCGGGCGGGAACTTCAAGAGACCCAGTACTTC

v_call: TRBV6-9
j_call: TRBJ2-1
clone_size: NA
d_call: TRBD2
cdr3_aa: CARTSDQHNEQFF
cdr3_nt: TGTGCCAGGACTAGCGACCAACACAATGAGCAGTTCTTC

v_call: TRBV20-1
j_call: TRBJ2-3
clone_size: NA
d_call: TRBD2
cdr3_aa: CSARDPGREADTQYF
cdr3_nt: TGCAGTGCTAGAGACCCCGGGAGGGAGGCAGATACGCAGTATTTT

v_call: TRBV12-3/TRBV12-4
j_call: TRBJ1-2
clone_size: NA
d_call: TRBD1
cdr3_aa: CASSLVPGQASSNYGYTF
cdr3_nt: TGTGCCAGCAGTTTAGTCCCGGGACAGGCGAGTTCTAACTATGGCTACACCTTC

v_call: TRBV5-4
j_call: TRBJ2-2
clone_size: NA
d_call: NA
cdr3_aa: CASSLAGLGPGELFF
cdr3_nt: TGTGCCAGCAGCTTGGCCGGTCTAGGGCCCGGGGAGCTGTTTTTT

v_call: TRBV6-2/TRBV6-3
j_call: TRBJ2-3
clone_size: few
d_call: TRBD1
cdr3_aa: CASSSGQGATDTQYF
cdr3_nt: TGTGCCAGCAGTTCAGGACAGGGGGCCACAGATACGCAGTATTTT

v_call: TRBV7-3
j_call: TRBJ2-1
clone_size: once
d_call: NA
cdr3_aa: CASLTSSPGNEQFF
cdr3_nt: TGTGCCAGCCTTACTAGCTCCCCTGGGAATGAGCAGTTCTTC

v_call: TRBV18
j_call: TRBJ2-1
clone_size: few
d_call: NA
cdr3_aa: CASSPPGESGYNEQFF
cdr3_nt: TGTGCCAGCTCACCACCTGGAGAGTCGGGCTACAATGAGCAGTTCTTC

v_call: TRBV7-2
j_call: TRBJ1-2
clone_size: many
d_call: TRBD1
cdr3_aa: CATGRDRGRVGYGYTF
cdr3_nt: TGTGCCACCGGCAGGGACAGGGGGCGGGTTGGGTATGGCTACACCTTC

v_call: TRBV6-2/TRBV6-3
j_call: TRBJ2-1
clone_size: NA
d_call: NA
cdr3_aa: CASSTGGQRANNEQFF
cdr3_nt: TGTGCCAGCAGTACCGGAGGACAGAGGGCTAACAATGAGCAGTTCTTC

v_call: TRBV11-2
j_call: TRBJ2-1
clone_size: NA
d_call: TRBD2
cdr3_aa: CASSLDRGSGNSNEQFF
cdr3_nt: TGTGCCAGCAGCTTAGATCGTGGGAGCGGGAATTCCAATGAGCAGTTCTTC

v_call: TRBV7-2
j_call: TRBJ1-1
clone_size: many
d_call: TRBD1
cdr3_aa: CASSANRGLNTEAFF
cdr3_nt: TGTGCCAGCAGCGCGAACAGGGGGCTCAACACTGAAGCTTTCTTT

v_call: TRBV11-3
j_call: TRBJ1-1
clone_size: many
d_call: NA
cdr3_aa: CASSPRAGAMNTEAFF
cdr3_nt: TGTGCCAGCAGCCCCCGGGCGGGGGCGATGAACACTGAAGCTTTCTTT

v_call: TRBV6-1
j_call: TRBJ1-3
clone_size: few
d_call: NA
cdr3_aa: CASRSQTGISGNTIYF
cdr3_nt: TGTGCCAGCAGATCTCAAACAGGGATTTCTGGAAACACCATATATTTT

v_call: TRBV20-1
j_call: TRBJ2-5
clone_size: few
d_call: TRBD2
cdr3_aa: CSATGTSGRIGETQYF
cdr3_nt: TGCAGTGCTACTGGGACTAGCGGGAGAATTGGAGAGACCCAGTACTTC

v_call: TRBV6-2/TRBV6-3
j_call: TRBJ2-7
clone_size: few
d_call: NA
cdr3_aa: CASSPTELRHYEQYF
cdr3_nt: TGTGCCAGCAGTCCTACAGAGTTAAGACACTACGAGCAGTACTTC

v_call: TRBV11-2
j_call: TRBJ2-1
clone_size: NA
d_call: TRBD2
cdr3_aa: CASRMGGRNEQFF
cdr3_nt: TGTGCCAGCAGGATGGGAGGGAGGAATGAGCAGTTCTTC

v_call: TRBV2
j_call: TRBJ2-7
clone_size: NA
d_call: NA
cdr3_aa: CANPGQFSYEQYF
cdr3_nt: TGTGCCAACCCCGGACAGTTCTCCTACGAGCAGTACTTC

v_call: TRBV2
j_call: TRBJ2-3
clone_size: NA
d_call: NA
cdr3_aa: CASSAQRGTDTQYF
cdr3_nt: TGTGCCAGCAGTGCCCAGCGGGGCACAGATACGCAGTATTTT

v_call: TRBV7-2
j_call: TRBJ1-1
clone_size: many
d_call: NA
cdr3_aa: CASSPHQMNTEAFF
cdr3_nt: TGTGCCAGCAGCCCTCACCAAATGAACACTGAAGCTTTCTTT

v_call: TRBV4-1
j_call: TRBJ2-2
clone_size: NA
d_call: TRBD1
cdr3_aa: CASSHRGQVNTGELFF
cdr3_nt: TGCGCCAGCAGCCACCGGGGACAGGTGAACACCGGGGAGCTGTTTTTT

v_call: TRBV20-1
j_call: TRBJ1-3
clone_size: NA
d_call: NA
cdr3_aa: CSAREGSGNTIYF
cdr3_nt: TGCAGTGCTAGAGAGGGTTCTGGAAACACCATATATTTT

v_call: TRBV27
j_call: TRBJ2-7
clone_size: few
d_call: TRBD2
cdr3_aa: CASSLVGTSGYEQYF
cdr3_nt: TGTGCCAGCAGTTTAGTAGGGACTAGCGGATACGAGCAGTACTTC

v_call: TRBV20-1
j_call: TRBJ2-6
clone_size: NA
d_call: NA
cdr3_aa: CSASSGYGANVLTF
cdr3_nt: TGCAGTGCTAGTTCAGGGTATGGGGCCAACGTCCTGACTTTC

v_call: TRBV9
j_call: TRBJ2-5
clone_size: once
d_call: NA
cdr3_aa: CASSVDLRGGDQYF
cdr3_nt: TGTGCCAGCAGCGTGGACTTGAGGGGGGGTGACCAGTACTTC

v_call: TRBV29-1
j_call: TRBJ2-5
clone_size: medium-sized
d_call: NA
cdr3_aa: CSVEETQYF
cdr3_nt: TGCAGCGTGGAAGAGACCCAGTACTTC

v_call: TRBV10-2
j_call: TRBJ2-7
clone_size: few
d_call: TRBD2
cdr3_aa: CASSAATSGRAGNEQYF
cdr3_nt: TGCGCCAGCAGTGCCGCAACTAGCGGGAGGGCCGGGAACGAGCAGTACTTC

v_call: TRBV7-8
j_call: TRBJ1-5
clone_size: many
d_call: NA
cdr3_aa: CASSLLNNQPQHF
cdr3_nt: TGTGCCAGCAGCTTACTCAACAATCAGCCCCAGCATTTT

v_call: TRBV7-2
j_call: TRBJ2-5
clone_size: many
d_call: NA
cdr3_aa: CASSSDRQETQYF
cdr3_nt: TGTGCCAGCAGCTCGGACAGACAAGAGACCCAGTACTTC

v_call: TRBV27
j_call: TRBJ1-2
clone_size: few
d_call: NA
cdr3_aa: CASSPSLGAVGYGYTF
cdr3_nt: TGTGCCAGCAGTCCCTCTTTGGGGGCTGTCGGCTATGGCTACACCTTC

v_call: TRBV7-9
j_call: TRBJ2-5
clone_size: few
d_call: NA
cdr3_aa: CASSSSGLQETQYF
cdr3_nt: TGTGCCAGCAGCTCGTCGGGCCTCCAAGAGACCCAGTACTTC

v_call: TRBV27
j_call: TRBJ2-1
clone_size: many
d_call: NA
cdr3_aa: CASLGGSHVNEQFF
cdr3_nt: TGTGCCAGCCTCGGAGGTAGCCATGTTAATGAGCAGTTCTTC

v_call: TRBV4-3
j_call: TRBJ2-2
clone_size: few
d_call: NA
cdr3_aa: CASSQADRYPNTGELFF
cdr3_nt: TGCGCCAGCAGCCAAGCCGACAGGTACCCGAACACCGGGGAGCTGTTTTTT

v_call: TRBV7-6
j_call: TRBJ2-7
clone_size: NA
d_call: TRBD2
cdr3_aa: CASSLFSASGTSEQYF
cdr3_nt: TGTGCCAGCAGCTTATTCTCGGCTAGCGGTACCTCCGAGCAGTACTTC

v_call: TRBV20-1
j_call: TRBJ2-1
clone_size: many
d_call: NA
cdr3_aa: CSARDPLTPSSYNEQFF
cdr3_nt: TGCAGTGCTAGAGATCCCCTAACACCGAGCTCCTACAATGAGCAGTTCTTC

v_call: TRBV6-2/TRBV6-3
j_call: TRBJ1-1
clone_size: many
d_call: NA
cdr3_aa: CASSSRENTEAFF
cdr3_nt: TGTGCCAGCAGTTCTAGGGAGAACACTGAAGCTTTCTTT

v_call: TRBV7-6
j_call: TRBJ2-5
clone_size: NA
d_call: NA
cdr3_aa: CASSLVRVWGDETQYF
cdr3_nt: TGTGCCAGCAGCTTAGTGAGGGTGTGGGGCGATGAGACCCAGTACTTC

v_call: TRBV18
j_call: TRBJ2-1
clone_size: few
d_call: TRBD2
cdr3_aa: CASSPTGGYNEQFF
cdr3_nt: TGTGCCAGCTCCCCAACGGGAGGGTACAATGAGCAGTTCTTC

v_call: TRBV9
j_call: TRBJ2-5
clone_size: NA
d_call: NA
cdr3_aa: CASSAVGLGETQYF
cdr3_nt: TGTGCCAGCAGCGCCGTGGGACTGGGAGAGACCCAGTACTTC

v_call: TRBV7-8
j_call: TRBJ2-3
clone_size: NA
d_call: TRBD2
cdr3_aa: CASSSPLAGVLDTQYF
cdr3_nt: TGTGCCAGCAGCTCGCCGCTAGCGGGAGTTTTAGATACGCAGTATTTT

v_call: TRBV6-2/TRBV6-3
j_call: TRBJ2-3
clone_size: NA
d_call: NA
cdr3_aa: CASGQAADTQYF
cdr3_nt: TGTGCCAGCGGTCAGGCGGCTGATACGCAGTATTTT